These 7 T cell receptor beta chains were sequenced from one sample in a study of blood T cell repertoires in COVID-19. TCRdb's copy holds only in-frame clones and misses some; the assay was immunoSEQ multiplex PCR. The sample lists about 200,000 clones; around 83% were seen once. Specimen: peripheral blood. The receptor source for this set is a human donor in a cohort sampled during active COVID-19.

Note on this clone: At one boundary the junction diverges from the germline segment, which might be a read error. This rearrangement joins TRBV7-9 to TRBJ2-7; 8 bases are a match to TRBD2. CDR3 length: 14 residues. Germline V lookup: CDR1 SEHNR, CDR2 FQNEAQ (reference sequence). CDR3 sequence: CASTLAGPPYEQYF. CDR3 nucleotide sequence: TGTGCCAGCACCTTAGCGGGGCCGCCCTACGAGCAGTACTTC.

The chain joins TRBV7-2 to TRBJ1-1; D not certain. V lost 1 base and J 1 base, leaving 4 bases between the germline ends. Germline assignment: CDR1 SGHTA and CDR2 FQGNSA. This CDR3 region has 13 residues. The CDR3 DNA follows: TGTGCCAGCAGCTTAGTGCGGAACACTGAAGCTTTCTTT. This translates into CASSLVRNTEAFF.

The chain recombines TRBV4-1 with TRBJ2-1; tentatively, D is TRBD2 (6 bases). CDR1 and CDR2 from the germline V gene are MGHRA and YSYEKL. Trimming took off 4 bases at V and 10 bases at J, with 17 bases between the two ends. The CDR3 length is 14 residues. The CDR3 sequence: CASSRTAEGGEQFF. In DNA, the CDR3 is TGCGCCAGCAGCCGAACTGCCGAGGGAGGCGAGCAGTTCTTC.

The gene calls are TRBV7-9 and TRBJ2-7; the D gene is possibly TRBD2 (5 bases). Germline assignment: CDR1 SEHNR and CDR2 FQNEAQ (reference sequence). The germline V and J ends were trimmed by 5 bases and 0 bases, with 14 bases remaining between them. The CDR3 is 15 residues long. CDR3 DNA: TGTGCCAGCAGCACCGTCCAGGCGGGCTCCTACGAGCAGTACTTC. Its protein is CASSTVQAGSYEQYF.

This sequence joins TRBV4-2 and TRBJ2-5; D may be TRBD2 (6 bases). The CDR3 has 14 residues. Trimming stripped 1 base from V and 5 bases from J, with 11 bases between. Germline-derived CDR1 and CDR2 are LGHNA and YNFKEQ. In DNA, the CDR3 is TGTGCCAGCAGCCAAGTGCGGGACTCGGAGACCCAGTACTTC. Its protein product is CASSQVRDSETQYF.

This clone came up a few times. This chain links TRBV7-6 with TRBJ2-7; TRBD2 agrees at 7 bases. The CDR3 covers 15 residues. CDR1 is SGHVS and CDR2 is FNYEAQ in the germline V gene. The J segment lost 7 bases and the V segment lost 0 bases, leaving 9 bases of the junction unmatched. CDR3 DNA sequence: TGTGCCAGCAGCTTAGCTCTGGGGGAGGGATCTGAGCAGTACTTC. It codes for CASSLALGEGSEQYF.

V and J are TRBV11-2 and TRBJ2-3; D is uncertain. CDR1 is SGHAT, CDR2 FQNNGV, per germline. Trimming removed 1 base from V and 2 bases from J, with 10 bases in between. The CDR3 has 15 amino acids. CDR3 nucleotide sequence: TGTGCCAGCAGCTTAGGGTCGGTGAACACAGATACGCAGTATTTT. Translating it yields CASSLGSVNTDTQYF.